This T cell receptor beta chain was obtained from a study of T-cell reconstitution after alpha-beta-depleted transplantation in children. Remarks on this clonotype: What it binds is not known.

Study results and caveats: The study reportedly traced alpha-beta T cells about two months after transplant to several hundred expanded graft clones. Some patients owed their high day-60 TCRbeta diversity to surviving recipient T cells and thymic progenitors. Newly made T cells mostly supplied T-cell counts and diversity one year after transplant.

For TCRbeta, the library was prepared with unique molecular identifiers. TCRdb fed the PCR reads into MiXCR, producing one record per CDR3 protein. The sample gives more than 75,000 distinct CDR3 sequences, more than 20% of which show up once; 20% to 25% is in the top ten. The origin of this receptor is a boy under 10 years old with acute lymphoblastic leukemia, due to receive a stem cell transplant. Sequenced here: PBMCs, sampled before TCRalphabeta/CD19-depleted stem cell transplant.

Here the CDR3 DNA reads TGTGCCAGCAGTTTATCGCAGGGGAATAATTCACCCCTCCACTTT. Residues: CASSLSQGNNSPLHF. This chain uses TRBV28 with TRBJ1-6; D may be TRBD1 (6 bases). Trimming took off 1 base at V and 5 bases at J, with 9 bases between the two ends. Germline CDR1 is MDHEN and CDR2 is SYDVKM. The CDR3 sequence is 15 residues long.